This T cell receptor (beta chain) was sequenced during a study of blood T cell repertoires in COVID-19. Study summary: Sites in the United States, Italy and Spain provided acute and convalescent COVID-19 samples. T cells, B-cell-depleted T cells, or PBMCs provided the cDNA or gDNA that served as material.

This CDR3 is 16 amino acids long. The V gene end was trimmed by 6 bases and the J gene end by 6 bases; junction bases not matched to a gene: 7. Germline CDR1 is ENHRY and CDR2 is SYGVKD. Authors' analysis steps: For nucleated cells, counts were estimated from reference gene primer amplification. TCRdb's copy holds only in-frame clones and misses some; the assay was immunoSEQ multiplex PCR. Clonal size and the V and J genes are those of that table, whereas D and trimming came from the DNA. Here the sample spans 300,000 to 400,000 clones, more than 75% being singletons. The sample taken for sequencing was peripheral blood. The rearrangement uses TRBV10-3 and TRBJ2-3, with TRBD2 identical over 15 bases. The TCR comes from a human donor in a cohort sampled during active COVID-19. The CDR3 loop is CAISGGLAGGEDTQYF. CDR3 DNA sequence: TGTGCCATCAGCGGGGGACTAGCGGGGGGCGAGGATACGCAGTATTTT.